The next 3 T cell receptor beta chains were all read from a single sample in a study of shared clonotypes between healthy human individuals. The naive CD8 subset, CD45RO-negative cells positively selected for CCR7, excluded terminally differentiated effector memory CD45RA+ cells. The data were produced by immunoSEQ multiplex PCR, yet TCRdb's version contains in-frame clones alone and is incomplete. There are around 1.9 million clones in the sample; 85% to 95% occur only once, and 1.5% to 2% lies in the top ten. Sequenced sample: naive CD8+ T cells from PBMCs. All receptors derive from a man aged 18 to 29 in good health. Some clones in this sample may be carry-over from other donors' samples.

This clone was picked up one time. The V and J genes are TRBV7-6 and TRBJ2-7; 7 nucleotides align to TRBD1. In germline, CDR1 is SGHVS, CDR2 FNYEAQ. This CDR3 region has 14 residues. The J segment lost 1 base and the V segment lost 5 bases, leaving 5 bases of the junction unmatched. The CDR3 sequence: CASSRGQLSYEQYF. DNA of the CDR3: TGTGCCAGCAGCCGGGGACAGCTTTCCTACGAGCAGTACTTC.

In the case of this clone: Other DNA sequences within the sample encode an identical CDR3. The V and J genes are TRBV27 and TRBJ2-1; D gene uncertain. Germline CDR1 is MNHEY and CDR2 is SMNVEV (reference sequence). V lost 6 bases to trimming and J lost 1 base, with 4 bases between them. The CDR3 length is 12 residues. CDR3 region: CASSRSYNEQFF. The CDR3 DNA sequence: TGTGCCAGCAGCCGTTCCTACAATGAGCAGTTCTTC.

This chain joins TRBV10-2 and TRBJ2-1; TRBD2 aligns across 10 bases. The CDR3 runs 15 residues. Germline lookup yields CDR1 WSHSY and CDR2 SAAADI. The J segment lost 5 bases and the V segment lost 5 bases, leaving 6 bases of the junction unmatched. CDR3 nucleotide sequence: TGCGCCAGCAGTACGGGACTAGCGCTTAACAATGAGCAGTTCTTC. Amino acids: CASSTGLALNNEQFF.